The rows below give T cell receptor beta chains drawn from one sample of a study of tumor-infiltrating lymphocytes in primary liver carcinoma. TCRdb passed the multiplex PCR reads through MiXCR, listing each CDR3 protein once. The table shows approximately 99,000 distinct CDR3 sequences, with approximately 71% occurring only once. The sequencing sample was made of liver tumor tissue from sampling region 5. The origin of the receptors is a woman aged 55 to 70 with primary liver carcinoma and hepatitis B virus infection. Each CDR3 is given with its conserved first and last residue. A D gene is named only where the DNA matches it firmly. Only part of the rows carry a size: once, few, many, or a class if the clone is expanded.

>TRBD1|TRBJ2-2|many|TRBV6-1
CASTRGTGSYTGELFF
TGTGCCAGCACCCGGGGGACAGGGAGTTACACCGGGGAGCTGTTTTTT
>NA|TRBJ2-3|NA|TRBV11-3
CTSSLSFRPLRTDTQYF
TGTACCAGTAGCTTATCGTTTCGGCCGCTACGAACAGATACGCAGTATTTT
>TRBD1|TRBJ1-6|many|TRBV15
CATSRETGYNSPLHF
TGTGCCACCAGCAGAGAGACAGGGTACAATTCACCCCTCCACTTT
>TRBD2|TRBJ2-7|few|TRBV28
CASKQREYHYEQYF
TGTGCCAGCAAACAGCGGGAGTACCATTACGAGCAGTACTTC
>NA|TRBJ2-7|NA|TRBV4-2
CASGQDRGGVGTYDQYF
TGTGCCAGCGGCCAAGATCGAGGAGGTGTAGGGACCTACGATCAGTACTTC
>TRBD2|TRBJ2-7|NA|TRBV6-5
CASSEPGLAEAGEQYF
TGTGCCAGCAGTGAACCGGGACTAGCGGAAGCTGGCGAGCAATACTTC
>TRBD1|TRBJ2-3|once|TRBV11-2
CASRKDRADTHHF
TGTGCCAGCAGGAAGGACAGGGCAGATACGCATCATTTT
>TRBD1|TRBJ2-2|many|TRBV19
CASSTRQGGTGELFF
TGTGCCAGTAGTACCCGACAGGGTGGCACCGGGGAGCTGTTTTTT
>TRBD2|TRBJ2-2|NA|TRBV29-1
CSVGGTSATVVLFF
TGCAGCGTTGGTGGGACTAGCGCCACCGTGGTGCTGTTTTTT
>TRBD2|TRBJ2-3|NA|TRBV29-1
CGVGSGSSVRTDAQYF
TGTGGCGTCGGTAGCGGGAGTTCGGTACGGACAGATGCGCAGTATTTT
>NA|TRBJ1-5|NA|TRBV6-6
CACDRGGFDQPRHF
TGTGCCTGCGACCGTGGGGGGTTCGATCAGCCCCGGCATTTT
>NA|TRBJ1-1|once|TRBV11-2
CASNVTGNTEAFF
TGTGCTAGCAACGTCACAGGGAACACTGAAGCTTTCTTT
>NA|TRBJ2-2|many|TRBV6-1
CASTLGSGELFF
TGTGCCAGCACCCTCGGGTCCGGGGAGCTGTTTTTT
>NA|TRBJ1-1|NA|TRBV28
CASRKSGDTEAFF
TGTGCCAGCAGGAAGAGCGGGGACACTGAAGCTTTCTTT
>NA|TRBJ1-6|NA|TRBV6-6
CASSTRGWGDSPLHF
TGTGCCAGCAGCACACGGGGCTGGGGGGATTCACCCCTCCACTTT
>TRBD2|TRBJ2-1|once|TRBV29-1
CSIEPSGSLSEQFF
TGCAGCATTGAGCCCAGCGGGAGTTTGAGTGAGCAGTTTTTC
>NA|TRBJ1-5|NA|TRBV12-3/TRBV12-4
CASSLGGERPQRF
TGTGCCAGCAGTTTAGGGGGGGAACGGCCCCAGCGTTTT
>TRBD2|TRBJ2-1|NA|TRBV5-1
CASSFSGSRNEHSF
TGCGCCAGCAGCTTTAGCGGGAGCAGGAATGAGCACTCCTTC
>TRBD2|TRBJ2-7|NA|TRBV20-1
CSAGRGSGAYEEYF
TGCAGTGCTGGGAGGGGTAGCGGCGCTTACGAGGAGTACTTC
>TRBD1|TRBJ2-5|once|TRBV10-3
CAISVSEPGQGFGETQYF
TGTGCCATCAGTGTCTCGGAACCGGGACAGGGCTTCGGAGAGACCCAGTACTTC
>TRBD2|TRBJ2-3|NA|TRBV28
CASSPPRSGETDTQYF
TGTGCCAGCAGTCCTCCGAGAAGCGGGGAGACAGATACGCAGTATTTT
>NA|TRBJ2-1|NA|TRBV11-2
CASSLRPRQRFYNEHFF
TGTGCCAGCAGCCTACGACCGAGACAGAGATTCTACAATGAGCACTTCTTC
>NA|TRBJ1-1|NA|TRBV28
CASSLGTPGMNTEAFF
TGTGCCAGCAGTTTGGGGACGCCAGGTATGAACACTGAAGCTTTCTTT
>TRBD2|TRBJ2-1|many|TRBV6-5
CASSYSIPSGATYNEQFF
TGTGCCAGCAGTTACTCGATTCCTAGCGGAGCGACCTACAATGAGCAGTTCTTC
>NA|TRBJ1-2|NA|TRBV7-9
CACSFMTGARYGYTF
TGTGCCTGCAGCTTCATGACCGGCGCGAGGTATGGCTACACCTTC
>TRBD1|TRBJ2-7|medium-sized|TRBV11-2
CASSLGTGQFEQYF
TGTGCCAGCAGCTTAGGGACGGGACAGTTCGAGCAGTACTTC
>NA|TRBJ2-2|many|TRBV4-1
CASSQVGRGHTGELFF
TGCGCCAGCAGCCAAGTGGGGAGGGGGCATACCGGGGAGCTGTTTTTT
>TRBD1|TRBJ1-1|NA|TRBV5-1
CASSLAPGTGITEAFF
TGCGCCAGCAGCTTGGCTCCCGGGACAGGGATTACTGAAGCTTTCTTT
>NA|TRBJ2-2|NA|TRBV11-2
CASSPFTGSTRELFF
TGTGCCAGCAGCCCTTTCACAGGGTCCACCAGGGAGCTGTTTTTT
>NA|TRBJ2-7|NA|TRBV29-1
CSVDDTGYEQYF
TGCAGTGTTGATGATACAGGCTACGAGCAGTACTTC
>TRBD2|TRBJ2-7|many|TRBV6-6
CASSSTSGNSGGGNEQYF
TGTGCCAGCAGTTCCACTAGCGGCAATAGCGGCGGGGGAAACGAGCAGTACTTC
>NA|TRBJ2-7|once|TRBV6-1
CASGNQRTLTYGQYF
TGTGCCAGCGGTAACCAGCGGACCCTAACCTACGGGCAGTACTTC
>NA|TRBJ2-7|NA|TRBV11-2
CASNRLTQGEVYEHYF
TGTGCCAGCAACCGACTAACACAGGGTGAAGTCTACGAGCATTACTTC
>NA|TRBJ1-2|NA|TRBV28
CASSIVGRGYYGYTF
TGTGCCAGCAGTATAGTGGGGCGGGGATACTATGGCTACACCTTC
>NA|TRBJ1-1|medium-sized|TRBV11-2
CASSLSFLRGPIEAFF
TGTGCCAGCAGCTTATCATTCTTGCGGGGGCCCATAGAAGCTTTCTTT
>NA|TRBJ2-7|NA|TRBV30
CAWDKGGPYEQCF
TGTGCCTGGGATAAGGGGGGGCCCTACGAGCAGTGCTTC
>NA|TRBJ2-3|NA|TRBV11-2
CASCTGLPTDTQYF
TGTGCCAGCTGTACCGGACTACCCACAGATACGCAGTATTTT
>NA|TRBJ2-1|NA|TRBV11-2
CASSLGLKNEQFF
TGTGCCAGTAGCTTAGGGCTAAAGAATGAGCAGTTCTTC